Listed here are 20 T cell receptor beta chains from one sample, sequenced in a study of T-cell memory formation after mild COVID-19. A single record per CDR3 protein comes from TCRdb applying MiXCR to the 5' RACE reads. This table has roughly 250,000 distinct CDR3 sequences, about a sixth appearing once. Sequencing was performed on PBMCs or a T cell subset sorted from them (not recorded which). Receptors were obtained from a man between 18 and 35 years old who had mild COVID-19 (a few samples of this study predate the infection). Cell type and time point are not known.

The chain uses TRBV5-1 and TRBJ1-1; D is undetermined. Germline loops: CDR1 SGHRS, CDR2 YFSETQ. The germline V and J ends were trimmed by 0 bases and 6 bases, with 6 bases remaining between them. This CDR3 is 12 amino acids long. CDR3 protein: CASSLDGSEAFF. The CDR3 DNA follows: TGCGCCAGCAGCTTGGATGGTTCTGAAGCTTTCTTT.

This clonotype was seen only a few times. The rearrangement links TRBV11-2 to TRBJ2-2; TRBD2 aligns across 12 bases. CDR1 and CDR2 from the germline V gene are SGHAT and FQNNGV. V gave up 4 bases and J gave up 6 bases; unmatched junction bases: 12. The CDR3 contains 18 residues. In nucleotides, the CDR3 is TGTGCCAGCAGCTGGAAGGTCCCTAGCGGGGGGGCTCCCGGGGAGCTGTTTTTT. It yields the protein CASSWKVPSGGAPGELFF.

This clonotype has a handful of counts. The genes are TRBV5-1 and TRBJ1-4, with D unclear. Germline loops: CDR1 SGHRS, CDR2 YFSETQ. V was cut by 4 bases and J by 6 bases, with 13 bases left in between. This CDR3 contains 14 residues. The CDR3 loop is CASSPSRADEKLFF. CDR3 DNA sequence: TGCGCCAGCAGCCCCTCAAGAGCGGATGAAAAACTGTTTTTT.

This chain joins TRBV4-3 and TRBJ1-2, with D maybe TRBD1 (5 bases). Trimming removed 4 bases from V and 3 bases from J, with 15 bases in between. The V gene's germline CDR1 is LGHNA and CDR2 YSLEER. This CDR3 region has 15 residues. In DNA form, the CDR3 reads TGCGCCAGCAGCCTCGGGGGGGGAAGCCACTATGGCTACACCTTC. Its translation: CASSLGGGSHYGYTF.

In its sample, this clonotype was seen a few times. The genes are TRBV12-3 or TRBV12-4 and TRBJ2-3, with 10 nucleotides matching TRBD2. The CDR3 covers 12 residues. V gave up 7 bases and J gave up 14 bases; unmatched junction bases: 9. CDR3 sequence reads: CASTAGSGGRYF. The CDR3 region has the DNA TGTGCCAGCACCGCGGGTAGCGGGGGGCGGTATTTT.

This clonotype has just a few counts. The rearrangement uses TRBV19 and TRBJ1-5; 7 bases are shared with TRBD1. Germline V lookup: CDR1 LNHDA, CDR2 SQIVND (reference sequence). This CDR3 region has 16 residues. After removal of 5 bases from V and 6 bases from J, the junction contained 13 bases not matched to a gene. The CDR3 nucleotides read TGTGCCAGTAGTGGTTCCTTCGACAGGGCCGGTCAGCCCCAGCATTTT. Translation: CASSGSFDRAGQPQHF.

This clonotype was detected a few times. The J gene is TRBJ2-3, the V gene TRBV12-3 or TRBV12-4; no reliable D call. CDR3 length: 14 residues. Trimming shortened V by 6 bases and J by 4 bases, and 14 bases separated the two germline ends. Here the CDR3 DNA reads TGTGCCAGCAGGCGAGATAGCAACGCAGATACGCAGTATTTT. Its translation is CASRRDSNADTQYF.

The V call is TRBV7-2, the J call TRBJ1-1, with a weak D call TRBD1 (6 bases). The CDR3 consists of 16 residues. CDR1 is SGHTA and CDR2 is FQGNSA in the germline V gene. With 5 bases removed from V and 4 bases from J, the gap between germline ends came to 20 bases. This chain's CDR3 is CASSPRGSGYGTEAFF. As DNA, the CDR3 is TGTGCCAGCAGCCCTAGGGGGTCGGGGTACGGCACTGAAGCTTTCTTT.

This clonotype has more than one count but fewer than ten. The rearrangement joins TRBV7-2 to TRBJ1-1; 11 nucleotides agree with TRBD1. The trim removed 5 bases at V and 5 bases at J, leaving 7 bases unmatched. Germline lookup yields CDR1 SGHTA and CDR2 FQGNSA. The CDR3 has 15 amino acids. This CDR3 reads CASSREGQGVTEAFF. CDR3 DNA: TGTGCCAGCAGCCGGGAGGGACAGGGGGTTACTGAAGCTTTCTTT.

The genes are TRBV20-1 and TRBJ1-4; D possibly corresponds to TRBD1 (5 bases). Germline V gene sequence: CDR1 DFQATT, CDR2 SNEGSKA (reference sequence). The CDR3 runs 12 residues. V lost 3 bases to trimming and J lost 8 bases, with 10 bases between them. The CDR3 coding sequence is TGCAGTGCTAGGGCAGGGATCGAAAAACTGTTTTTT. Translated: CSARAGIEKLFF.

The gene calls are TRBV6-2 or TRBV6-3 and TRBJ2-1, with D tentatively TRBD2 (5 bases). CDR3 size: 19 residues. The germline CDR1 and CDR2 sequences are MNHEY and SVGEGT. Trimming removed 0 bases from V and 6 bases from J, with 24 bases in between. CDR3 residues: CASSYSGLGLGLSPNEQFF. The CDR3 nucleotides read TGTGCCAGCAGTTACTCGGGTCTCGGACTGGGTCTCAGCCCCAATGAGCAGTTCTTC.

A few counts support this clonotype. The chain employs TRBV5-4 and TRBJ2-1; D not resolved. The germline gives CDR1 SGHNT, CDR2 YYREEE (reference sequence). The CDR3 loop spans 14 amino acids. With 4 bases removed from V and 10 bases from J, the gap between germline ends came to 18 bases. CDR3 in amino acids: CASSSPKTRMEQFF. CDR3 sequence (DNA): TGTGCCAGCAGCAGCCCCAAAACCCGGATGGAGCAGTTCTTC.

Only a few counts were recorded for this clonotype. The CDR3 sequence is CASSLDREDEQFF. The DNA of the CDR3 is TGTGCCAGCAGTTTGGACAGAGAGGATGAGCAGTTCTTC. The V gene is TRBV12-3 or TRBV12-4, the J gene TRBJ2-1; perhaps TRBD1 as D (6 bases). V gave up 3 bases and J gave up 8 bases, with 11 bases separating them. The CDR3 runs to 13 residues.

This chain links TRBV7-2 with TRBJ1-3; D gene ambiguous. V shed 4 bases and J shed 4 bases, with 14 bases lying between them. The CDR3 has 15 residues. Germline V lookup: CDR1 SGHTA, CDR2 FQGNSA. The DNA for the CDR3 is TGTGCCAGCAGCTATGGGCCCTCGGGCGGAAACACCATATATTTT. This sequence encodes CASSYGPSGGNTIYF.

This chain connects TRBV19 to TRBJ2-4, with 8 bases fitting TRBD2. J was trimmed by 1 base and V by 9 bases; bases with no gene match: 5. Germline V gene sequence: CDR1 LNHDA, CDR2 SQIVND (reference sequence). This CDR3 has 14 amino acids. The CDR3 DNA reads TGTGCCAGCCAGAAGCGGGGGGCCAAAAACATTCAGTACTTC. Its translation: CASQKRGAKNIQYF. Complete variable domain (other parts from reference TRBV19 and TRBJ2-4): DGGITQSPKYLFRKEGQNVTLSCEQNLNHDAMYWYRQDPGQGLRLIYYSQIVNDFQKGDIAEGYSVSREKKESFPLTVTSAQKNPTAFYLCASQKRGAKNIQYFGAGTRLSVL.

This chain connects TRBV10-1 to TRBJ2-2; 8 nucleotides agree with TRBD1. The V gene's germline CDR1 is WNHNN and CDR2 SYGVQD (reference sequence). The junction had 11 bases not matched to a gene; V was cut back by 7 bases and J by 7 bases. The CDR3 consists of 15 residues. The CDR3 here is CASNDGQGSGGELFF. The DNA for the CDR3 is TGCGCCAGCAACGACGGACAGGGCTCGGGCGGGGAGCTGTTTTTT.

This CDR3 is CASSHPTGTVSYEQYV. Written as DNA, the CDR3 is TGTGCCAGCAGCCACCCGACCGGGACGGTCTCCTACGAGCAGTACGTC. V is TRBV4-2 and J is TRBJ2-7; D possibly uses TRBD1 or TRBD2 (5 bases each). V gave up 3 bases and J gave up 0 bases, with 15 bases separating them. The CDR3 contains 16 residues. Germline-derived CDR1 and CDR2 are LGHNA and YNFKEQ.

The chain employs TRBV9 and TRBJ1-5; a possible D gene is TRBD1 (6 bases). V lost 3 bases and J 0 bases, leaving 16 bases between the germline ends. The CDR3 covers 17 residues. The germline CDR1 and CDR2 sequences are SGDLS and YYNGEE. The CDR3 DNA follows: TGTGCCAGCAGCGCCCCCCAGGGGACCCATAGCAATCAGCCCCAGCATTTT. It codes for CASSAPQGTHSNQPQHF.

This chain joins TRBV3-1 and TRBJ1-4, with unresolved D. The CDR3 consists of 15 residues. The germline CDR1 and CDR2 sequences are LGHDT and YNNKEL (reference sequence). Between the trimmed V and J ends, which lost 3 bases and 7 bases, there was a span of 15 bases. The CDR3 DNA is TGTGCCAGCAGCCATTCTGTGGGAGGAAGTGAAAAACTGTTTTTT. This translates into CASSHSVGGSEKLFF.

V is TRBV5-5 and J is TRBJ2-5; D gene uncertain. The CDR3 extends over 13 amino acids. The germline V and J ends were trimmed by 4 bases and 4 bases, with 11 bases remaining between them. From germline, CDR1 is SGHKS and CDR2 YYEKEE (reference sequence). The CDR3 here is CASSLTPGETQYF. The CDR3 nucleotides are TGTGCCAGCAGCCTGACCCCGGGAGAGACCCAGTACTTC.